This TCR beta chain appears in the sequencing data of a study of T cell repertoires in cytomegalovirus infection. General study points: Ex vivo responses were dominated by HLA-C-restricted CMV-specific TCR beta clonotypes. Totalled public TCR beta family frequency picked out people who carried CMV plus the relevant HLA.

TCRdb re-called the reads with MiXCR, one entry per CDR3 protein. The table includes 650,000 to 900,000 distinct CDR3 sequences, 30% to 35% detected once. The CDR3 spans 17 residues. The germline gives CDR1 KGHDR, CDR2 SFDVKD. The V end lost 5 bases, the J end lost 0 bases, and 15 bases lay between the germline ends. About this clonotype itself: Its target is not known.

The sample consisted of cultured CD8+ T cells from PBMCs, taken from culture after CMV antigen stimulation. This sequence joins TRBV24-1 and TRBJ2-2, with D maybe TRBD1 (6 bases). This sequence was found in a human donor in good health (CMV status not recorded). Some clones in this sample may be carry-over from other donors' samples. CDR3 sequence reads: CATSAFRDTSNTGELFF. The CDR3 DNA reads TGTGCCACCAGTGCCTTCCGGGACACCTCGAACACCGGGGAGCTGTTTTTT.